This T cell receptor beta chain comes out of a study of T cell clones after liver transplantation. Turning to the study itself: As an antigen-independent comparator, third-party-reactive TCRbeta sequences came from pre-transplant mixed lymphocyte reactions. Draws occurred before transplant, before withdrawal, and after complete or failed withdrawal. Study-level findings and limits: Compared with third party-reactive sequences, donor-reactive ones declined more, independent of withdrawal success. Graft donor-reactive T cells may have migrated into the graft rather than being deleted.

Clones were read by immunoSEQ multiplex PCR, and TCRdb kept only the in-frame ones, dropping some. The top ten clones hold 2.8% of a sample with 55,000 to 75,000 clones, approximately 63% of them seen once. The CDR3 runs 14 residues. Per germline, CDR1 MNHNS and CDR2 SASEGT. Trimming removed 0 bases from V and 2 bases from J, with 6 bases in between. Comment on this clone: As yet, its antigen is unknown.

The TCR was taken from a human patient who received a liver transplant. The graft donor may be the source of some T cells. This specimen was CD4+ T cells from blood, taken at the roughly 16-month timepoint. The V and J genes are TRBV6-1 and TRBJ2-3; no firm D call. CDR3 residues: CASSEAGSTDTQYF. Here the CDR3 DNA reads TGTGCCAGCAGTGAAGCGGGGTCCACAGATACGCAGTATTTT.